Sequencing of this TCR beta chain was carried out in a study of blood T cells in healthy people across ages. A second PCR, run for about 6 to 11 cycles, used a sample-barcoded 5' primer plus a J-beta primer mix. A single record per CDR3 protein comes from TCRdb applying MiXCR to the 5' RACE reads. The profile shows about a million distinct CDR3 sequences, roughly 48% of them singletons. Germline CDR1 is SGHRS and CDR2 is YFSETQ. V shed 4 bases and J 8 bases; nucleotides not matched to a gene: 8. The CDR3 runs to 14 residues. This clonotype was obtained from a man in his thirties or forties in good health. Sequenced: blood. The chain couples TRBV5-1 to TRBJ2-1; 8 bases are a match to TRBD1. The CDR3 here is CASSPPDRADEQFF. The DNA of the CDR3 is TGCGCCAGCAGCCCGCCGGACAGGGCTGATGAGCAGTTCTTC.